The text below deals with one TCR beta chain. Its cognate antigen is unknown. With 4 bases clipped from V and 4 bases from J, the junction kept 6 bases outside the gene matches. This CDR3 comprises 14 residues. Germline CDR1 reads SGHRS; CDR2 reads YFSETQ. This record comes from a study of beta chain features in type 1 diabetes. Study-level results: Shorter TCRB CDR3s, moderately but significantly so, marked every one of the four CD4+ subsets in Type 1 diabetes patients. Highly expressing activated T cells could be over-counted with a cDNA template. A pattern of fewer insertions and more deletions at VDJ junctions was seen in type 1 diabetes patients.

Sequenced material consisted of expressed TCRB transcripts (all of the isolated RNA was reverse transcribed). Measured with immunoSEQ multiplex PCR; TCRdb has only the in-frame clones, and not every one. The sample lists more than 100,000 clones, approximately 9% occurring once. This sequence was found in a man aged 30-40 years with type 1 diabetes. Specimen: central memory CD4+ T cells from blood. The J gene is TRBJ1-1, the V gene TRBV5-1, with 8 bases matching TRBD1. The chain's CDR3 is CASSNGQGTTEAFF. CDR3 DNA sequence: TGCGCCAGCAGCAACGGACAGGGTACCACTGAAGCTTTCTTT.